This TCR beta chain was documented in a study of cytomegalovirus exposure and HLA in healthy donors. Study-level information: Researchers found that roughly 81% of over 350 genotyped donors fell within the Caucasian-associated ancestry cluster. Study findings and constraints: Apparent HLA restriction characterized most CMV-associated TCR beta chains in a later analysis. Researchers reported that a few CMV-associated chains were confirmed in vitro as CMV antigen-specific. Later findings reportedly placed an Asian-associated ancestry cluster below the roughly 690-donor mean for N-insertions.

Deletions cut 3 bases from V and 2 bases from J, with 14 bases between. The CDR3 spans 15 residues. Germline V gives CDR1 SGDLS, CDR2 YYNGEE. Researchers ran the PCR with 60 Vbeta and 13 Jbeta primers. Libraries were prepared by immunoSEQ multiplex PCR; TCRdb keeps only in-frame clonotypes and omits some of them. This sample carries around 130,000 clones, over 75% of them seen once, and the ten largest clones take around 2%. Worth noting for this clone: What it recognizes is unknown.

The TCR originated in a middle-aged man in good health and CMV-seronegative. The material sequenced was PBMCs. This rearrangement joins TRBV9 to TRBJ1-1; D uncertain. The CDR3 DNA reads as TGTGCCAGCAGCGCCAGGCTGCTTCCCAACACTGAAGCTTTCTTT. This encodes CASSARLLPNTEAFF.